This is a list of T cell receptor beta chains from one sample in a study of T cells in Graves' hyperthyroidism and ophthalmopathy. TCRdb recomputed calls from the multiplex PCR reads with MiXCR, one row per CDR3 protein. The sample lists approximately 640,000 distinct CDR3 sequences, 16% occurring once. Sequenced: blood. The receptors were gathered from a woman in her thirties with Graves' hyperthyroidism. The CDR3 runs from the conserved cysteine through the conserved F or W. D genes are given only for firm matches. Only part of the rows carry a size: once, few, many, or a class if the clone is expanded.

cdr3_nt cdr3_aa clone_size j_call d_call cdr3_length v_call
TGCAGTGCTAGAGATCTGAGCGGGACGGATGGAGAGACCCAGTACTTC CSARDLSGTDGETQYF many TRBJ2-5 TRBD2 16 TRBV20-1
TGTGCCAGCAGGGGGACTAGCGGGCTGGGCGGGCAGTTCTTC CASRGTSGLGGQFF once TRBJ2-1 TRBD2 14 TRBV7-3
TGTGCCAGCAGCGTAGGGGGCGCGGGTACGTACAATGAGCAGTTCTTC CASSVGGAGTYNEQFF NA TRBJ2-1 NA 16 TRBV9
TGTGCCAGTAGTATTTGGGTTTCCGGGGAGCTGTTTTTT CASSIWVSGELFF NA TRBJ2-2 NA 13 TRBV19
TGTGCCAGCAGCGTAGAGGTAGGGTTACCCTACGAGCAGTACTTC CASSVEVGLPYEQYF once TRBJ2-7 NA 15 TRBV9
TGTGCCAGCAGCCAGATTGGGACAGTAACGTCCTACGAGCAGTACTTC CASSQIGTVTSYEQYF many TRBJ2-7 TRBD1 16 TRBV3-1
TGTGCCAGCAGTTACACAGGGGCCCCGGGTTTCGGGCAGTACTTC CASSYTGAPGFGQYF many TRBJ2-7 TRBD1 15 TRBV28
TGTGCCAGCAGCTTAAACCCACCCGGGACAGGAAACACCGGGGAGCTGTTTTTT CASSLNPPGTGNTGELFF few TRBJ2-2 TRBD1 18 TRBV12-3/TRBV12-4
TGTGCCAGCACCCTCGGGACAGGGGTCAATGAGCAGTTCTTC CASTLGTGVNEQFF many TRBJ2-1 TRBD1 14 TRBV28
TGTGCCAGCAGCTCTCAATCTGCGGGAGAGCAGTACTTC CASSSQSAGEQYF NA TRBJ2-7 NA 13 TRBV7-9
TGCGCCAGCAGCCAAAACAGGGGGACCAATCAGCCCCAGCATTTT CASSQNRGTNQPQHF few TRBJ1-5 TRBD1 15 TRBV4-1
TGTGCCAGCAGCTGGGACAGGGGGGGGACTGAAGCTTTCTTT CASSWDRGGTEAFF many TRBJ1-1 TRBD1 14 TRBV5-8
TGTGCCAGTAGTATCGGAGCGGGAGGGCCGAATGAGCAGTTCTTC CASSIGAGGPNEQFF few TRBJ2-1 TRBD2 15 TRBV19
TGTGCCAGCAGCTTATCGGGAGGGCCCTCGGGTGAGCAGTTCTTC CASSLSGGPSGEQFF many TRBJ2-1 TRBD2 15 TRBV7-2
TGTGCCAGCAGTCCCCTAGCGGGAGAACATACGCAGTATTTT CASSPLAGEHTQYF NA TRBJ2-3 TRBD2 14 TRBV6-1
TGCGCCAGCAGCTTGGTCGTAGCGGGAGCGAAAGAGCAGTTCTTC CASSLVVAGAKEQFF many TRBJ2-1 TRBD2 15 TRBV5-1
TGTGCCAGCAGCGTCCCGGACAGTACCCATGAGCAGTTCTTC CASSVPDSTHEQFF NA TRBJ2-1 NA 14 TRBV9
TGTGCCAGCAGCTTCTTTTCAGGACTAGCGGGAGCCAATGAGCAGTTCTTC CASSFFSGLAGANEQFF few TRBJ2-1 TRBD2 17 TRBV12-3/TRBV12-4
TGTGCCAGCAGCGTATTGGGGACAGGGGGCGAAAAACTGTTTTTT CASSVLGTGGEKLFF few TRBJ1-4 TRBD1 15 TRBV9
TGCAGCGCCGGCGGGCAGGGAAATGAGCAGTTCTTC CSAGGQGNEQFF NA TRBJ2-1 NA 12 TRBV29-1
TGCAGTGCTAGAGGGGTCGGGACTAGCGGGAGTAAGCTTAACGAGCAGTACTTC CSARGVGTSGSKLNEQYF many TRBJ2-7 TRBD2 18 TRBV20-1
TGTGCCAGCAGCTTGGCCGGTAACAGGGCGGCTGAAGCTTTCTTT CASSLAGNRAAEAFF NA TRBJ1-1 NA 15 TRBV5-6
TGTGCCAGTAGTATAGCCGGGGGGCGCACCGGGGAGCTGTTTTTT CASSIAGGRTGELFF NA TRBJ2-2 NA 15 TRBV19
TGCAGTGCTAGAGATCTGACAGGGCCAAACTATGGCTACACCTTC CSARDLTGPNYGYTF few TRBJ1-2 TRBD1 15 TRBV20-1
TGTGCCATCAGTGACATACAGGGGTCTGGGGAGACCCAGTACTTC CAISDIQGSGETQYF many TRBJ2-5 TRBD1 15 TRBV10-3
TGTGCCAGCAGCGTAGGGAACGGGGCCACCGGGGAGCTGTTTTTT CASSVGNGATGELFF NA TRBJ2-2 NA 15 TRBV9
TGTGCCAGCAGGAGACAGGGGGCAGATTCACCCCTCCACTTT CASRRQGADSPLHF few TRBJ1-6 TRBD1 14 TRBV27